Shown below are 9 T cell receptor beta chains from a single sample sequenced in a study of blood T cell repertoires in COVID-19. Clones were sequenced by immunoSEQ multiplex PCR, and TCRdb holds only the in-frame ones, with some missing. The sample yields about 200,000 clones, roughly 87% seen once. Sequenced material: peripheral blood. The receptor set was obtained from a man aged 35-49 years with active or convalescent COVID-19.

The V and J genes are TRBV3-1 (or the pseudogene TRBV3-2) and TRBJ1-1; D is unclear. V was trimmed by 4 bases and J by 5 bases, leaving 11 bases between them. Germline V lookup: CDR1 LGHDT, CDR2 YNNKEL (reference sequence). The CDR3 has 13 residues. The chain's CDR3 is CASSLAPTTEAFF. The CDR3 bases are TGTGCCAGCAGCCTCGCCCCTACGACTGAAGCTTTCTTT.

Comment on this clone: Other DNA sequences in this sample translate to the same CDR3. The chain is built from TRBV10-3 and TRBJ1-1, with TRBD1 as a possible D gene (5 bases). This CDR3 is built from 13 residues. The ends were cut back, 2 bases at V and 4 bases at J, with 8 bases in the middle. The germline V gene has CDR1 ENHRY and CDR2 SYGVKD. The CDR3 loop is CAISERGSTEAFF. CDR3 coding DNA: TGTGCCATCAGTGAGAGGGGAAGCACTGAAGCTTTCTTT.

This clone appeared once. The CDR3 protein is CASSLVRLGTDGYTF. DNA of the CDR3: TGTGCCAGCAGCTTAGTTAGATTGGGGACAGATGGCTACACCTTC. J is TRBJ1-2 and V is TRBV7-9; 7 bases fit TRBD1. V shed 1 base, J shed 6 bases, and the junction held 8 bases outside the gene matches. CDR1 SEHNR and CDR2 FQNEAQ come from the germline V gene (reference sequence). CDR3 size: 15 residues.

The genes are TRBV18 and TRBJ2-1, with 7 bases identical to TRBD2. The CDR3 extends over 22 amino acids. In germline, CDR1 is KGHSH, CDR2 LQKENI. Germline trimming cut 3 bases from V and 1 base from J; bases unmatched to any gene: 24. CDR3 amino acids: CASSPRGSPTRPTRGSYNEQFF. The DNA for the CDR3 is TGTGCCAGCTCACCGCGCGGGAGCCCAACCCGGCCCACTCGGGGGTCCTACAATGAGCAGTTCTTC.

This chain uses TRBV5-8 with TRBJ2-2, with 10 bases matching TRBD1. The V gene end was trimmed by 2 bases and the J gene end by 6 bases; junction bases not matched to a gene: 4. Germline values: CDR1 SGHTS, CDR2 YDEGEE. The CDR3 has 15 residues. The CDR3 protein is CASSFGTGEAGELFF. CDR3 in DNA: TGTGCCAGCAGCTTCGGGACAGGGGAAGCCGGGGAGCTGTTTTTT.

The rearrangement uses TRBV4-1 and TRBJ2-2, with TRBD2 matching 11 bases. Trimming cost V 3 bases and J 6 bases; bases outside gene matches: 6. Germline-derived CDR1 and CDR2 are MGHRA and YSYEKL. The CDR3 is made up of 16 amino acids. The CDR3 nucleotides read TGCGCCAGCAGCCACTTCACTAGCGGGGGATCCGGGGAGCTGTTTTTT. Translation gives CASSHFTSGGSGELFF.

The chain couples TRBV5-5 to TRBJ1-2; no firm D call. The V end lost 4 bases, the J end lost 0 bases, and 7 bases lay between the germline ends. Germline V gene data show CDR1 as SGHKS and CDR2 as YYEKEE (reference sequence). The CDR3 runs to 13 residues. The CDR3 DNA follows: TGTGCCAGCAGCGTCAGTACTAACTATGGCTACACCTTC. Its translation is CASSVSTNYGYTF.

This clone has only a few counts. The rearrangement joins TRBV4-2 to TRBJ1-2; D is perhaps TRBD1 (6 bases). Germline assignment: CDR1 LGHNA and CDR2 YNFKEQ. The length of the CDR3 is 14 residues. The ends were cut back, 1 base at V and 7 bases at J, with 13 bases in the middle. The CDR3 loop is CASSQAGEGGGYTF. CDR3 nucleotides: TGTGCCAGCAGCCAAGCAGGGGAGGGTGGTGGCTACACCTTC.

The CDR3 DNA reads as TGTGCCAGCAGTTTCGGACAGCATAGCAATCAGCCCCAGCATTTT. This sequence encodes CASSFGQHSNQPQHF. V and J are TRBV27 and TRBJ1-5; D is possibly TRBD1 (6 bases). V lost 3 bases, J lost 0 bases, and 9 bases lay in between. The CDR3 consists of 15 residues. Germline V lookup: CDR1 MNHEY, CDR2 SMNVEV (reference sequence).